This T cell receptor beta chain was obtained from a study of CD8 T cells in Susac syndrome. Study as a whole: Sequenced Susac syndrome patients included over five with active disease and eight who were in remission. Study-wide results and limits: The study recognized that its TCR sequencing and HLA analysis covered a relatively small number of individuals.

Note on this clonotype: Antigen unknown.

Roughly 0.45 to 1 ug RNA was reverse transcribed with random hexamers. TCRdb recomputed calls from the immunoSEQ multiplex PCR reads with MiXCR, one row per CDR3 protein. The data contain some 170,000 distinct CDR3 sequences, 90% to 95% of them singletons. Trimming removed 4 bases from V and 2 bases from J, with 14 bases in between. Germline CDR1 MDHEN, CDR2 SYDVKM. The CDR3 has 15 amino acids. Sequenced sample: CD4+ T cells from PBMCs. The receptor was isolated from a human donor with Susac syndrome. The genes are TRBV28 and TRBJ2-5; D perhaps matches TRBD1 (5 bases). The DNA for the CDR3 is TGTGCCAGCAGTTCCGCCCAGGGAAGGCAAGAGACCCAGTACTTC. This sequence encodes CASSSAQGRQETQYF.